The sequence of this T cell receptor (beta chain) was determined in a study of human T cells and chemical hapten exposure. Study information: Patches that contained 0.01% DPC were applied to the upper back and read at 6 days.

For this clonotype: Its specificity is not known.

The time point here: patch test 3, about 24 weeks after DPC sensitization. Sample treatment: therapeutic diphenylcyclopropenone sensitization with weekly scalp DPC. Study-wide results and caveats: Having alopecia, the donors may differ immunologically from healthy people.

Using its own MiXCR run on the RACE reads, TCRdb lists one record per CDR3 protein. Of 100,000 to 120,000 distinct CDR3 sequences in the sample, 30% to 35% are singletons; the top ten hold roughly 2.7%. The CDR3 length is 14 residues. CDR1 SNHLY and CDR2 FYNNEI come from the germline V gene. V was trimmed by 4 bases and J by 0 bases, leaving 9 bases between them. The V and J genes are TRBV2 and TRBJ1-2; D uncertain. The clonotype comes from a man between 35 and 55 years old with alopecia areata. Some clones in this sample may be carry-over from other donors' samples. This specimen was whole blood, taken in connection with sensitization to the hapten diphenylcyclopropenone (DPC). The CDR3 DNA reads TGTGCCAGCAGTGCCTCAGGATCTAACTATGGCTACACCTTC. This sequence encodes CASSASGSNYGYTF.